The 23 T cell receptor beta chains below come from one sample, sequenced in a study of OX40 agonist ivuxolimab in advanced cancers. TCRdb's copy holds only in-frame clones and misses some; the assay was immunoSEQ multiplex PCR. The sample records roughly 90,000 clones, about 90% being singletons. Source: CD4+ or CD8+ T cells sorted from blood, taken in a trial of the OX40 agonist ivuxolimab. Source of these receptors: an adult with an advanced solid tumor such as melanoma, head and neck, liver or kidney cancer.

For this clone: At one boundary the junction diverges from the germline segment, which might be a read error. CDR3: CASVVVPGQGNF. In nucleotides, the CDR3 is TGTGCCAGCGTGGTCGTTCCGGGACAGGGTAACTTC. V is TRBV2 and J is TRBJ2-5, with 9 positions matching TRBD1. This CDR3 has 12 amino acids. Germline CDR1 is SNHLY and CDR2 is FYNNEI.

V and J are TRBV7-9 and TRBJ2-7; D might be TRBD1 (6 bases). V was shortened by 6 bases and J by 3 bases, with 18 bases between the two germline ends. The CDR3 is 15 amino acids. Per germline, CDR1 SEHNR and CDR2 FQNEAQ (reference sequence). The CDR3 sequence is CASSKSGAFYYEQYF. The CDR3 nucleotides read TGTGCCAGCAGTAAATCAGGGGCCTTCTACTACGAGCAGTACTTC.

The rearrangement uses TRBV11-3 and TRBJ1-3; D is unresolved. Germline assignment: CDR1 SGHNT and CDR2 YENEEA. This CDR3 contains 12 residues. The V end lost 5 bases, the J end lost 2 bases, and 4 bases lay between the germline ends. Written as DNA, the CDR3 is TGTGCCAGCAGCCCACCTGGAAACACCATATATTTT. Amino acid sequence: CASSPPGNTIYF.

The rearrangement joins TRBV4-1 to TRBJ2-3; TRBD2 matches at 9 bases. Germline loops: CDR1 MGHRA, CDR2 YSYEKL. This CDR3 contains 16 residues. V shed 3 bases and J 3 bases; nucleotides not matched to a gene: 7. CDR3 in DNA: TGCGCCAGCAGCCATATTAGCGGGAGCGGTACAGATACGCAGTATTTT. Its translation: CASSHISGSGTDTQYF.

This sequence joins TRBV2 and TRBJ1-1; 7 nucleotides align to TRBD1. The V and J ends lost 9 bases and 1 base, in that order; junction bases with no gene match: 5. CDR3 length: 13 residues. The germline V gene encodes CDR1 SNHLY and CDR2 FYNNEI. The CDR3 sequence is CARTGIRNTEAFF. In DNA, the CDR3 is TGTGCCAGGACAGGGATCCGGAACACTGAAGCTTTCTTT.

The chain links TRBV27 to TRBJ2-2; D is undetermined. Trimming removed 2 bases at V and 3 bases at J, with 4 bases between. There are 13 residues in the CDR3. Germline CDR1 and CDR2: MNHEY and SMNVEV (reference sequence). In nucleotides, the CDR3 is TGTGCCAGCAGTTTAAGGGACACCGGGGAGCTGTTTTTT. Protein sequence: CASSLRDTGELFF.

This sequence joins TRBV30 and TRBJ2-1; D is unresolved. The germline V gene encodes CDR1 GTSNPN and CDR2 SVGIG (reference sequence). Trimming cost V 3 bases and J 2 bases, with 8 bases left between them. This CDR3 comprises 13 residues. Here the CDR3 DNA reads TGTGCCTGGAGCCGGACGGCCTACAATGAGCAGTTCTTC. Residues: CAWSRTAYNEQFF.

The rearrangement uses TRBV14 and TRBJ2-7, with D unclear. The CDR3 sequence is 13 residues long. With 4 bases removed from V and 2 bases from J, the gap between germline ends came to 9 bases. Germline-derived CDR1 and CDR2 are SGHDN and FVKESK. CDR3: CASSRGATYEQYF. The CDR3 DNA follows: TGTGCCAGCAGCCGAGGTGCAACCTACGAGCAGTACTTC. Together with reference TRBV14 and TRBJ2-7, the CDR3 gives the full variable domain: EAGVTQFPSHSVIEKGQTVTLRCDPISGHDNLYWYRRVMGKEIKFLLHFVKESKQDESGMPNNRFLAERTGGTYSTLKVQPAELEDSGVYFCASSRGATYEQYFGPGTRLTVT.

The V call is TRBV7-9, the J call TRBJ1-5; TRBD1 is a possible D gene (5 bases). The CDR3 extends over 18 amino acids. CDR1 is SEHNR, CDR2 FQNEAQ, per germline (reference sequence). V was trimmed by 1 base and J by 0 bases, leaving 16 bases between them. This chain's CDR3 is CASSLVGDGFDSNQPQHF. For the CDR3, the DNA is TGTGCCAGCAGCTTAGTTGGGGACGGCTTCGATAGCAATCAGCCCCAGCATTTT.

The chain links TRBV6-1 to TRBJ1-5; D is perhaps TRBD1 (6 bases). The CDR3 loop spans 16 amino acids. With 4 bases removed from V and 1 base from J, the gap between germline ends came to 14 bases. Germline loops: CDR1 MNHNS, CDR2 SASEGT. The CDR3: CASSGQQGVSNQPQHF. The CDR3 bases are TGTGCCAGCAGTGGACAACAGGGTGTGAGCAATCAGCCCCAGCATTTT.

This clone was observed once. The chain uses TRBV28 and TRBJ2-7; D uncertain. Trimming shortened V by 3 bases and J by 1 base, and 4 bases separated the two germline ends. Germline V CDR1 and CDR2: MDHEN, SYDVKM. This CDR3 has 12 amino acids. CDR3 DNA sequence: TGTGCCAGCAGTTTTACGTCCTACGAGCAGTACTTC. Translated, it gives CASSFTSYEQYF.

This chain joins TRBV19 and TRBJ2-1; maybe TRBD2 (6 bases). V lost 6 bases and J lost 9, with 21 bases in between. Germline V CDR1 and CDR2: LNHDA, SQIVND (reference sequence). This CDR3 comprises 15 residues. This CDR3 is CASRAPGLLGGEQFF. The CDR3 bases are TGTGCCAGTAGAGCCCCGGGACTCCTGGGTGGTGAGCAGTTCTTC.

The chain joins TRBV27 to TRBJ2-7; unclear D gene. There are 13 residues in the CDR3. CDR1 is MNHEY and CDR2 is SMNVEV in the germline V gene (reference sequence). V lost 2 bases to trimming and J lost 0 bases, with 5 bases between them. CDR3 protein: CASSLKFSYEQYF. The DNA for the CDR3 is TGTGCCAGCAGTTTAAAGTTCTCCTACGAGCAGTACTTC.

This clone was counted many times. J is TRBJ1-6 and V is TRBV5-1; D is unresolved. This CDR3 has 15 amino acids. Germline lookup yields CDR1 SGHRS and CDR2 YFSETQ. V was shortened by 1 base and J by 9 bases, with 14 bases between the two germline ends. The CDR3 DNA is TGCGCCAGCAGCTTGATTTACGGCGGCGGTTCACCCCTCCACTTT. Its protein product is CASSLIYGGGSPLHF. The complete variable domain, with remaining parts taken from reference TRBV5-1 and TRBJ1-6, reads KAGVTQTPRYLIKTRGQQVTLSCSPISGHRSVSWYQQTPGQGLQFLFEYFSETQRNKGNFPGRFSGRQFSNSRSEMNVSTLELGDSALYLCASSLIYGGGSPLHFGNGTRLTVT.

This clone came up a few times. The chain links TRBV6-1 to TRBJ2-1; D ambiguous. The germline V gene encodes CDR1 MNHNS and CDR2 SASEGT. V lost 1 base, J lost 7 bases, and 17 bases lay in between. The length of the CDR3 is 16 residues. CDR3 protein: CASSEDRAVGSNEQFF. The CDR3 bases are TGTGCCAGCAGTGAAGATCGCGCCGTGGGGTCGAATGAGCAGTTCTTC.

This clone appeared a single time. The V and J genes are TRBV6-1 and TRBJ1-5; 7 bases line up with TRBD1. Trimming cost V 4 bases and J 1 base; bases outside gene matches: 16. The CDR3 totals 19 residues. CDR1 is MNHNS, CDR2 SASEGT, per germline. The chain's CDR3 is CASSVPRYYRGKSNQPQHF. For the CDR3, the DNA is TGTGCCAGCAGTGTGCCGAGATATTACAGGGGAAAGAGCAATCAGCCCCAGCATTTT.

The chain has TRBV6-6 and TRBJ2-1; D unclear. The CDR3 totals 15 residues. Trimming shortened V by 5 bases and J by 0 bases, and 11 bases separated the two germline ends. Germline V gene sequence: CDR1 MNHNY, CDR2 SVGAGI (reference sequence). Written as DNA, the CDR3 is TGTGCCAGCAGTCCTGATGGTGGCTCCTACAATGAGCAGTTCTTC. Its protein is CASSPDGGSYNEQFF.

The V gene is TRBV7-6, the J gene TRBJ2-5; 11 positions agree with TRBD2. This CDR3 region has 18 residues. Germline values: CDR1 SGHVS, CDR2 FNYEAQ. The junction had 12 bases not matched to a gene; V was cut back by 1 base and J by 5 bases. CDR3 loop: CASSLGGLAAKVDETQYF. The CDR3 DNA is TGTGCCAGCAGCTTAGGGGGACTAGCGGCCAAAGTTGATGAGACCCAGTACTTC.

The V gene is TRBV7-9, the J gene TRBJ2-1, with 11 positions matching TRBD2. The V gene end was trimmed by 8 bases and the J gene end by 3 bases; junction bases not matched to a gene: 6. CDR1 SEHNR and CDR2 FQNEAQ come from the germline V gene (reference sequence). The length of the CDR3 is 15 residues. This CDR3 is CASVSGRVGYNEQFF. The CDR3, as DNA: TGTGCCAGCGTTAGCGGGAGGGTGGGCTACAATGAGCAGTTCTTC.

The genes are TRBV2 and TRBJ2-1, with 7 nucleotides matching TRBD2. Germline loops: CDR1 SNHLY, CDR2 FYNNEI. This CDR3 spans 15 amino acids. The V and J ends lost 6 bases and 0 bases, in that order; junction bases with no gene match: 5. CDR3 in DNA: TGTGCCAGCAGCGGGAGGCGAAGCTCCTACAATGAGCAGTTCTTC. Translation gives CASSGRRSSYNEQFF.

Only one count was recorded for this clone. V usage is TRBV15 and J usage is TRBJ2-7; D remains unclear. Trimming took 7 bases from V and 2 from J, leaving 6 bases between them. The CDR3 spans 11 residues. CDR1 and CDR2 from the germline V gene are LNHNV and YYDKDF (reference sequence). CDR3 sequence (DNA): TGTGCCACCAAGTGGACCTACGAGCAGTACTTC. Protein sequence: CATKWTYEQYF.

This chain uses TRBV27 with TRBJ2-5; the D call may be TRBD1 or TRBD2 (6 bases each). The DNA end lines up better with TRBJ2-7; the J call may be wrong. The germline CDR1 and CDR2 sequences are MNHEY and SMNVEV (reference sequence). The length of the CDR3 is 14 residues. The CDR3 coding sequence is TGTGCCAGCAGCAATACATACGGGGGCCACGAGCAGTACTTC. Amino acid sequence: CASSNTYGGHEQYF.

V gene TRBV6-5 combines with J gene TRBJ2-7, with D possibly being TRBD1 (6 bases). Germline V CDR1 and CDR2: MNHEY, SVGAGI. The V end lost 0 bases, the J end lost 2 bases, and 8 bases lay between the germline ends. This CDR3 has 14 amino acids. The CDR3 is CASSYSRGAYEQYF. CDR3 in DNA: TGTGCCAGCAGTTACTCCAGGGGAGCCTACGAGCAGTACTTC.